This TCR beta chain originates from a study of Ad26.COV2.S vaccination and SARS-CoV-2 variants. CDR1 MNHEY and CDR2 SVGAGI come from the germline V gene. This CDR3 is built from 15 residues. Germline trimming cut 5 bases from V and 1 base from J; bases unmatched to any gene: 4. Clones were sequenced by immunoSEQ multiplex PCR, and TCRdb holds only the in-frame ones, with some missing. Of around 340,000 clones in the sample, 75% to 90% were seen once. The treatment was: some 19 received Ad26.COV2.S at low or high dose, single or two shots; five or six received placebo; per-sample allocation not given. Following the first vaccine or placebo injection, samples were taken on day 63.

The TCR comes from a person aged 18-60 years who received the Ad26.COV2.S COVID-19 vaccine or a placebo. The sequenced sample was peripheral blood, obtained in a trial of Ad26.COV2.S vaccine versus placebo. The V gene is TRBV6-5, the J gene TRBJ1-5, with TRBD1 matching 8 bases. The CDR3 nucleotides read TGTGCCAGCAGTCCCGACAGGGGAAGCAATCAGCCCCAGCATTTT. Its protein is CASSPDRGSNQPQHF.